One sample yielded the 24 T cell receptor beta chains listed below, sequenced in a study of blood T cells in healthy people across ages. A J-beta primer mix and a sample-barcoded 5' primer were used in a second PCR of roughly 6 to 11 cycles. TCRdb itself ran the 5' RACE reads through MiXCR, one entry per CDR3 protein. Among 600,000 to 800,000 distinct CDR3 sequences, 45% to 60% were seen once, and the ten largest hold approximately 15%. The sequencing sample was made of blood. These receptors came from a woman of 80 years or more in good health.

The rearrangement links TRBV6-6 to TRBJ2-7; 15 nucleotides line up with TRBD2. The V gene end was trimmed by 2 bases and the J gene end by 3 bases; junction bases not matched to a gene: 2. The V gene's germline CDR1 is MNHNY and CDR2 SVGAGI (reference sequence). The CDR3 sequence is 16 residues long. The CDR3 here is CASSYGTSGGSYEQYF. For the CDR3, the DNA is TGTGCCAGCAGTTACGGGACTAGCGGGGGGAGCTACGAGCAGTACTTC.

There are a few counts of this clonotype. J is TRBJ1-4 and V is TRBV15; the D is unclear. The CDR3 totals 14 residues. V gave up 8 bases and J gave up 10 bases, with 20 bases separating them. CDR1 and CDR2 (germline): LNHNV, YYDKDF (reference sequence). CDR3 sequence: CATQFSRAVGKLFF. In DNA form, the CDR3 reads TGTGCCACCCAATTCTCTAGGGCAGTCGGAAAACTGTTTTTT.

The CDR3 reads CASRAPGQGCNEQYF. The CDR3 nucleotides read TGTGCCAGCAGGGCTCCGGGACAGGGATGTAATGAGCAGTACTTC. This chain links TRBV6-6 with TRBJ2-7; 9 bases line up with TRBD1. The germline V gene encodes CDR1 MNHNY and CDR2 SVGAGI (reference sequence). The CDR3 length is 15 residues. Germline trimming cut 6 bases from V and 7 bases from J; bases unmatched to any gene: 13.

This chain joins TRBV4-3 and TRBJ2-7; the D gene is possibly TRBD2 (5 bases). The DNA matches TRBJ2-5 better at its end, which makes the J call doubtful. This CDR3 has 14 residues. CDR1 is LGHNA and CDR2 is YSLEER in the germline V gene. CDR3 in DNA: TGCGCCAGCAGCCAAGACGTATTTGGAGGGACCCAGTACTTC. It specifies CASSQDVFGGTQYF.

In this sample, this clonotype turned up many times. This sequence joins TRBV7-3 and TRBJ2-1; a possible D gene is TRBD1 (5 bases). In germline, CDR1 is SGHTA, CDR2 FQGTGA. The V end lost 2 bases, the J end lost 4 bases, and 12 bases lay between the germline ends. The CDR3 totals 15 residues. CDR3 region: CASSLDPGLYNEQFF. Written as DNA, the CDR3 is TGTGCCAGCAGCTTAGACCCAGGGTTATACAATGAGCAGTTCTTC.

J is TRBJ2-7 and V is TRBV25-1, with D possibly TRBD2 on 6 matching bases. V lost 8 bases, J lost 3 bases, and 11 bases lay in between. CDR1 is MGHDK and CDR2 is SYGVNS in the germline V gene. This CDR3 contains 12 residues. The CDR3: CASGGTLYEQYF. CDR3 nucleotide sequence: TGTGCCAGCGGGGGGACCCTCTACGAGCAGTACTTC.

This clonotype was picked up many times. This sequence joins TRBV5-1 and TRBJ1-6; no reliable D call. This CDR3 spans 13 amino acids. CDR1 is SGHRS, CDR2 YFSETQ, per germline. V gave up 4 bases and J gave up 6 bases, with 8 bases separating them. This CDR3 is CASSRDANSPLHF. CDR3 nucleotides: TGCGCCAGCAGCAGGGATGCTAATTCACCCCTCCACTTT.

The gene calls are TRBV6-5 and TRBJ2-3; D unresolved. The germline V and J ends were trimmed by 8 bases and 2 bases, with 11 bases remaining between them. Germline CDR1 reads MNHEY; CDR2 reads SVGAGI. CDR3 length equals 13 residues. The CDR3 is CASAFGFTDTQYF. CDR3 DNA: TGTGCCAGCGCTTTTGGATTCACAGATACGCAGTATTTT.

This sequence joins TRBV12-3 or TRBV12-4 and TRBJ1-6, with D unclear. V was trimmed by 6 bases and J by 7 bases, leaving 10 bases between them. There are 13 residues in the CDR3. Written as DNA, the CDR3 is TGTGCCAGCAGCCCGGGTCACAATTCACCCCTCCACTTT. Translated, it gives CASSPGHNSPLHF.

The gene calls are TRBV6-1 and TRBJ1-6; TRBD1 might be the D (5 bases). This CDR3 comprises 16 residues. Between the trimmed V and J ends, which lost 4 bases and 6 bases, there was a span of 16 bases. Germline CDR1 reads MNHNS; CDR2 reads SASEGT. CDR3 bases: TGTGCCAGCAGTGGCCCCGCGTTGGGGCGTAATTCACCCCTCCACTTT. Encoded protein: CASSGPALGRNSPLHF.

This clonotype turned up a few times. The chain has TRBV20-1 and TRBJ2-1; weak D call: TRBD2 (6 bases). Germline V CDR1 and CDR2: DFQATT, SNEGSKA (reference sequence). This CDR3 has 11 residues. Trimming cost V 3 bases and J 13 bases, with 13 bases left between them. This chain's CDR3 is CSARGGGLQFF. In DNA, the CDR3 is TGCAGTGCTAGGGGGGGAGGACTACAGTTCTTC.

The J gene is TRBJ1-4, the V gene TRBV12-3 or TRBV12-4; perhaps TRBD1 as D (5 bases). The CDR3 totals 16 residues. Trimming removed 6 bases from V and 0 bases from J, with 14 bases in between. The CDR3 DNA reads as TGTGCCAGCAGCCTCCGGGGCCCTGCAACTAATGAAAAACTGTTTTTT. Translating gives CASSLRGPATNEKLFF.

This clonotype was seen many times. V is TRBV4-1 and J is TRBJ2-3; D is ambiguous. Trimming removed 0 bases from V and 2 bases from J, with 6 bases in between. Germline assignment: CDR1 MGHRA and CDR2 YSYEKL. This CDR3 contains 14 residues. CDR3 region: CASSQDSPTDTQYF. The DNA for the CDR3 is TGCGCCAGCAGCCAAGATTCACCCACAGATACGCAGTATTTT.

The chain has TRBV3-1 and TRBJ2-2; unclear D gene. The germline V and J ends were trimmed by 0 bases and 4 bases, with 18 bases remaining between them. The CDR3 spans 18 residues. From germline, CDR1 is LGHDT and CDR2 YNNKEL (reference sequence). The CDR3 sequence is CASSQEGIVAMSTGELFF. DNA of the CDR3: TGTGCCAGCAGCCAAGAGGGTATTGTAGCTATGAGCACCGGGGAGCTGTTTTTT.

This clonotype was seen at least ten times. The genes are TRBV27 and TRBJ2-3, with D maybe TRBD2 (6 bases). The CDR3 is 13 amino acids. Per germline, CDR1 MNHEY and CDR2 SMNVEV (reference sequence). V was trimmed by 6 bases and J by 5 bases, leaving 12 bases between them. Written as DNA, the CDR3 is TGTGCCAGCAGGGACTATCCTGGAGATACGCAGTATTTT. Residues: CASRDYPGDTQYF.

The table lists this clonotype with many counts. The rearrangement joins TRBV27 to TRBJ1-5; 7 positions match TRBD1. J was trimmed by 9 bases and V by 3 bases; bases with no gene match: 11. CDR3 length: 15 amino acids. Germline-derived CDR1 and CDR2 are MNHEY and SMNVEV (reference sequence). As DNA, the CDR3 is TGTGCCAGCAGTTTTTCATGGCAGGGGGGTCCGCCCCAGCATTTT. Translated, it gives CASSFSWQGGPPQHF.

Comment on this clonotype: A much larger clonotype is one base distant, so this may be a read error. The chain couples TRBV20-1 to TRBJ2-3; a possible D gene is TRBD2 (5 bases). Germline-derived CDR1 and CDR2 are DFQATT and SNEGSKA (reference sequence). The CDR3 sequence is 10 residues long. As DNA, the CDR3 is TGCAGGGCTAGGTCCGGGGTTCAGTATTTT. Its protein is CRARSGVQYF.

A word on this clonotype: A much bigger clone sits one base away, suggesting this may be a read error. The gene calls are TRBV12-3 or TRBV12-4 and TRBJ2-1, with a weak D call TRBD1 (5 bases). The CDR3 totals 15 residues. Trimming took off 3 bases at V and 8 bases at J, with 17 bases between the two ends. DNA of the CDR3: TGTGCCAGCAGTTTCGGCCGGCCCCTCAGGGATGAGCAGTTCTTC. Its protein product is CASSFGRPLRDEQFF.

This clonotype showed up many times. This chain uses TRBV20-1 with TRBJ2-7; 7 positions agree with TRBD2. V lost 1 base, J lost 3 bases, and 6 bases stayed unmatched. This CDR3 is 14 amino acids long. Looked up from germline, CDR1 is DFQATT and CDR2 is SNEGSKA (reference sequence). The CDR3 spells CSARGFGEGYEQYF. As DNA, the CDR3 is TGCAGTGCTAGAGGGTTTGGGGAGGGCTACGAGCAGTACTTC.

This clonotype was counted only a few times. The chain recombines TRBV20-1 with TRBJ2-2, with D maybe TRBD2 (5 bases). Looked up from germline, CDR1 is DFQATT and CDR2 is SNEGSKA (reference sequence). V was cut by 5 bases and J by 0 bases, with 13 bases left in between. This CDR3 region has 15 residues. The CDR3 protein is CSAGTGGSNTGELFF. The CDR3 DNA follows: TGCAGTGCTGGCACGGGCGGGTCGAACACCGGGGAGCTGTTTTTT.

The chain carries TRBV12-3 or TRBV12-4 and TRBJ1-4; a possible D gene is TRBD1 (5 bases). This CDR3 region has 14 residues. V gave up 8 bases and J gave up 8 bases, with 18 bases separating them. CDR3 coding DNA: TGTGCCAGCGGCCACAGACAGAGACCCGAAAAACTGTTTTTT. Translated, it gives CASGHRQRPEKLFF.

V is TRBV2 and J is TRBJ1-2; 9 nucleotides agree with TRBD1. Unmatched junction bases numbered 7, after V lost 7 bases and J lost 7 bases. Germline V CDR1 and CDR2: SNHLY, FYNNEI. The CDR3 runs to 13 residues. CDR3 DNA: TGTGCCAGCACCCAGACAGGGGGGCTTGGCTACACCTTC. Protein product: CASTQTGGLGYTF.

The chain joins TRBV3-1 to TRBJ2-2; 10 bases line up with TRBD2. CDR3 size: 19 residues. From germline, CDR1 is LGHDT and CDR2 YNNKEL (reference sequence). V shed 1 base, J shed 1 base, and the junction held 9 bases outside the gene matches. The CDR3 DNA sequence: TGTGCCAGCAGCCAAGGTCTAGCGGGAGAGAGGAGGAACACCGGGGAGCTGTTTTTT. This translates into CASSQGLAGERRNTGELFF.

Details on this clonotype: This sequence may be a read error, since a much larger clone differs from it by one base. The chain joins TRBV20-1 to TRBJ2-3; the D gene is possibly TRBD2 (6 bases). Germline V gene lookup returns CDR1 DFQATT and CDR2 SNEGSKA (reference sequence). The CDR3 is made up of 12 amino acids. CDR3 sequence: CGGRDWTDTQYF. CDR3 nucleotide sequence: TGCGGTGGGCGGGATTGGACAGATACGCAGTATTTT.